This TCR beta chain originates from a study of T-cell reconstitution after alpha-beta-depleted transplantation in children. CDR3 length: 19 amino acids. Preparation of the TCRbeta library used unique molecular identifiers. TCRdb used MiXCR to reprocess the PCR reads, holding one entry per CDR3 protein. Here the sample spans some 550,000 distinct CDR3 sequences, 18% being singletons. This receptor was obtained from a human donor who donated a stem cell graft to a child with acute lymphoblastic leukemia. The V and J genes are TRBV21-1 and TRBJ2-3; TRBD2 was called by the table and not checked on the DNA. TRBV21-1 is termed a pseudogene. The source was PBMCs from the stem cell graft donor, collected from the stem cell graft. As DNA, the CDR3 is TGTGCCAGCAGCTCAAAGACGGGGTGGAGCGGATCTAGCACAGATACGCAGTATTTT. It specifies CASSSKTGWSGSSTDTQYF.